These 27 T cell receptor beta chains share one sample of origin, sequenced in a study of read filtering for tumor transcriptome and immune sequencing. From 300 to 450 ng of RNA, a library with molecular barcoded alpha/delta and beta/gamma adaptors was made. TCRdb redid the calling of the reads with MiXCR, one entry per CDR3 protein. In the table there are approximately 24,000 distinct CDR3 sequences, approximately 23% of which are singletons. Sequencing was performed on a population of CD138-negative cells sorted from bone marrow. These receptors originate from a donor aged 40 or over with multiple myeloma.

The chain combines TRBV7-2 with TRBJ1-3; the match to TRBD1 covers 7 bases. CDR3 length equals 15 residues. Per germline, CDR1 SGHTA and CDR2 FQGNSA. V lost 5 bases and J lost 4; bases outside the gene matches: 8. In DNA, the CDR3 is TGTGCCAGCAGCAAGTTACAGGGGTACGGAAACACCATATATTTT. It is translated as CASSKLQGYGNTIYF.

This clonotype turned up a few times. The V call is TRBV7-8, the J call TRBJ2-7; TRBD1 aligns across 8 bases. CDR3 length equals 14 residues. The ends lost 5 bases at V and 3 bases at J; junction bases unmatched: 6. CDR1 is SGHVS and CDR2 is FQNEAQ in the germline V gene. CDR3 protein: CASSPWDRLYEQYF. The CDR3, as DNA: TGTGCCAGCAGCCCGTGGGACAGGCTCTACGAGCAGTACTTC.

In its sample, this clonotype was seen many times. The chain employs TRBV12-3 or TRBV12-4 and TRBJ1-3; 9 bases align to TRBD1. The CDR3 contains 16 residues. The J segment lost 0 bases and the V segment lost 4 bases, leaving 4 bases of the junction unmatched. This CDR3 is CASSSGQGFSGNTIYF. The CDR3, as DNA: TGTGCCAGCAGTTCGGGACAGGGCTTCTCTGGAAACACCATATATTTT.

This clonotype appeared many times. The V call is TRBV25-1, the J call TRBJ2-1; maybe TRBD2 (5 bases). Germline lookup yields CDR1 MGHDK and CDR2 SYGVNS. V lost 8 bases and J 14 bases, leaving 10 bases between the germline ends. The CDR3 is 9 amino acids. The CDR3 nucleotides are TGTGCCAGCCCTGCCGGGGAGTTCTTC. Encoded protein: CASPAGEFF.

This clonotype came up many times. CDR3 loop: CASRRAPLAEAFF. In nucleotides, the CDR3 is TGTGCCAGCAGACGGGCCCCCCTAGCTGAAGCTTTCTTT. The rearrangement uses TRBV14 and TRBJ1-1; D uncertain. This CDR3 is built from 13 residues. The V gene lost 6 bases and the J gene lost 6 bases, with 14 bases spanning the gap. Germline V lookup: CDR1 SGHDN, CDR2 FVKESK.

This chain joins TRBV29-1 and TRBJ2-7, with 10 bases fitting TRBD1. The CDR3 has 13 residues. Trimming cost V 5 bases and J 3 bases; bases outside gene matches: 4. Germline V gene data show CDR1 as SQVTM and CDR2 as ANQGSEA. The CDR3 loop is CSVLRTGGYEQYF. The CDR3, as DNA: TGCAGCGTTCTCCGGACAGGGGGCTACGAGCAGTACTTC.

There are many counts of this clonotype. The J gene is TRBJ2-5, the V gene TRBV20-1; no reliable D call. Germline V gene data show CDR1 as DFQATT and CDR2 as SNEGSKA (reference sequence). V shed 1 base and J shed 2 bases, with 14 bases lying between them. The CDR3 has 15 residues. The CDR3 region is CSARAPWAEQETQYF. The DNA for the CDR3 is TGCAGTGCTAGAGCCCCCTGGGCAGAACAAGAGACCCAGTACTTC.

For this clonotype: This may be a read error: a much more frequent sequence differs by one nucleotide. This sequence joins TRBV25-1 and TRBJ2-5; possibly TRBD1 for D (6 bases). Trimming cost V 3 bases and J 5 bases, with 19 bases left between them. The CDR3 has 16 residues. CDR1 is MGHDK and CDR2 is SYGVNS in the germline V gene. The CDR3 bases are TGTGCCAGCAGTGATTCCGGGAACAGGGTGTGTGAGACCCAGTACTTC. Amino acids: CASSDSGNRVCETQYF.

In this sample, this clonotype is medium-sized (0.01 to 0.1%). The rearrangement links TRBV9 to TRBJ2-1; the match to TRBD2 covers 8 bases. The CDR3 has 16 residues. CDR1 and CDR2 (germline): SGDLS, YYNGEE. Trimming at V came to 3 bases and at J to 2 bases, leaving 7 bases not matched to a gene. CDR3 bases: TGTGCCAGCAGCGACCCTGCGGGGGGCCCCTACAATGAGCAGTTCTTC. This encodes CASSDPAGGPYNEQFF.

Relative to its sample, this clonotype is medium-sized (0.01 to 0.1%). DNA for the CDR3: TGTGCCAGCAGTGAAAGAAAAGGGACTAGAGCGTTCTTC. It codes for CASSERKGTRAFF. This chain links TRBV2 with TRBJ2-1; TRBD2 agrees at 8 bases. Losses at the gene ends were 2 bases for V and 15 bases for J; bases not matched to a gene: 9. Germline loops: CDR1 SNHLY, CDR2 FYNNEI. CDR3 length: 13 residues.

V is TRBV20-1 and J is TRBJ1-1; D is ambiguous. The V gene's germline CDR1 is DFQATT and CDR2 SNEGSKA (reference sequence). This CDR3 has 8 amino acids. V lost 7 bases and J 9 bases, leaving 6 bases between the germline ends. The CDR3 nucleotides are TGCAGTGGTTCTAAAGCTTTCTTT. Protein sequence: CSGSKAFF.

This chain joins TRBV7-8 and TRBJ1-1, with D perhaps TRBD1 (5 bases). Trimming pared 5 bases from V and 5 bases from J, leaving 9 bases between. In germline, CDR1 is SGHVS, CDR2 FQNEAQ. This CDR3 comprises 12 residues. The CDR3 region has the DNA TGTGCCAGCAGCCCGGGGGAAACTGAAGCTTTCTTT. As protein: CASSPGETEAFF.

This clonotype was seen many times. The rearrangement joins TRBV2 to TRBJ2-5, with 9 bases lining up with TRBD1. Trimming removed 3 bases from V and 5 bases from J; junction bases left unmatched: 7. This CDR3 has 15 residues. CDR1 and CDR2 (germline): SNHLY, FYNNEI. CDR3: CASSEYRGLLETQYF. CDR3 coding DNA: TGTGCCAGCAGTGAGTACAGGGGGCTTTTGGAGACCCAGTACTTC.

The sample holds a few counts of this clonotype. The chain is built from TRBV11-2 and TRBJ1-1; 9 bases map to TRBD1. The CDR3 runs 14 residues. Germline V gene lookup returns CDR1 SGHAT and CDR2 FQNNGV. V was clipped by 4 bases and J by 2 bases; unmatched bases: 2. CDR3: CASSWTGVNTEAFF. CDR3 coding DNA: TGTGCCAGCAGCTGGACAGGGGTCAACACTGAAGCTTTCTTT. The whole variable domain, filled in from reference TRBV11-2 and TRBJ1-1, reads EAGVAQSPRYKIIEKRQSVAFWCNPISGHATLYWYQQILGQGPKLLIQFQNNGVVDDSQLPKDRFSAERLKGVDSTLKIQPAKLEDSAVYLCASSWTGVNTEAFFGQGTRLTVV.

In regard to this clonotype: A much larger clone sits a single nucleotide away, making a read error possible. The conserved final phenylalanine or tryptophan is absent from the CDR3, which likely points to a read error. CDR3 loop: CSAYTITPGQDYGYTL. CDR3 sequence (DNA): TGCAGCGCGTACACTATTACCCCGGGACAGGACTATGGCTACACCCTC. This chain links TRBV29-1 with TRBJ1-2, with 8 bases lining up with TRBD1. V was pared by 7 bases and J by 3 bases, with 16 bases of the junction left unmatched. Germline assignment: CDR1 SQVTM and CDR2 ANQGSEA. The CDR3 length is 16 residues.

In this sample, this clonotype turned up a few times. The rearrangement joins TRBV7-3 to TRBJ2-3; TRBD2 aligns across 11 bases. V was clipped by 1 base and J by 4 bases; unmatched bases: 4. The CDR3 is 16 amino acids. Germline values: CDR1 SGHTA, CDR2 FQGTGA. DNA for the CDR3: TGTGCCAGCAGCTTAAGGGGTAGCGGGGGGGCAGATACGCAGTATTTT. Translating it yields CASSLRGSGGADTQYF.

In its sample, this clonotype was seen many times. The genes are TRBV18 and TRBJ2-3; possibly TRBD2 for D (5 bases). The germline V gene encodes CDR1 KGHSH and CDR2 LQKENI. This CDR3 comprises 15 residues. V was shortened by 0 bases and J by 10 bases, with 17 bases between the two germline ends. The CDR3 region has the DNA TGTGCCAGCTCACCACCGTCGGACCCCACCGGGGCGCAGTATTTT. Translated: CASSPPSDPTGAQYF.

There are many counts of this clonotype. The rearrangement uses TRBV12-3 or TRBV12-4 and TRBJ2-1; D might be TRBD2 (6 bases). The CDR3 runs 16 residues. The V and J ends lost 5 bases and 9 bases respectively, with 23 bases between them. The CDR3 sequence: CASSPLGRGQTSEQFF. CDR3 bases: TGTGCCAGCAGTCCGCTTGGGCGGGGCCAAACAAGTGAGCAGTTCTTC.

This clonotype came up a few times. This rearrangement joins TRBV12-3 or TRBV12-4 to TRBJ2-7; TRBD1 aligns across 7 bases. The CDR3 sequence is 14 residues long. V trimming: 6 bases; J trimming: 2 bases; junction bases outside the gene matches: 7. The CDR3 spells CASSTWDRPYEQYF. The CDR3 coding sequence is TGTGCCAGCAGCACCTGGGACAGACCCTACGAGCAGTACTTC.

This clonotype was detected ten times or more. The CDR3 sequence: CASSPGLAKETQYF. DNA of the CDR3: TGTGCCAGCTCCCCGGGACTAGCGAAGGAGACCCAGTACTTC. This chain links TRBV2 with TRBJ2-5; TRBD2 aligns across 10 bases. Germline trimming cut 8 bases from V and 5 bases from J; bases unmatched to any gene: 8. This CDR3 has 14 amino acids. The V gene's germline CDR1 is SNHLY and CDR2 FYNNEI.

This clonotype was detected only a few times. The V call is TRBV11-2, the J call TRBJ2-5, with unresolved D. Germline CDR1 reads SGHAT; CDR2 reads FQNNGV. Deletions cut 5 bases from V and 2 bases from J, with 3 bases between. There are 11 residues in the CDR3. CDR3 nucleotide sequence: TGTGCCAGCAGCGAGCAAGAGACCCAGTACTTC. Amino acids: CASSEQETQYF.

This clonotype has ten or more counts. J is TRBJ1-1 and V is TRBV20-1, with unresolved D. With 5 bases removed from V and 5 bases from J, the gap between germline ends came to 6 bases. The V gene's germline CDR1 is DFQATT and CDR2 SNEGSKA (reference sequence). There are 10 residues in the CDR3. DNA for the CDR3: TGCAGTGCTGGAGCTACTGAAGCTTTCTTT. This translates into CSAGATEAFF.

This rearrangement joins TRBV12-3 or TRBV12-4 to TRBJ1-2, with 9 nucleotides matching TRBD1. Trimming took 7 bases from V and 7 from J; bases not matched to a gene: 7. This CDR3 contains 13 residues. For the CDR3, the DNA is TGTGCCAGCACCAAAACAGGGGGCAGTGGCTACACCTTC. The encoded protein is CASTKTGGSGYTF.

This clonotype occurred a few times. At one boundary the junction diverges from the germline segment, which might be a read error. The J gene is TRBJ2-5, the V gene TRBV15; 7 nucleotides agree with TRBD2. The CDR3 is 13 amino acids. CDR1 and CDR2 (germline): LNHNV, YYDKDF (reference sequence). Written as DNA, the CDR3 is TGCGCCACCAGCACCCTAGCGGAAGAGACCCAGTACTTC. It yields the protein CATSTLAEETQYF. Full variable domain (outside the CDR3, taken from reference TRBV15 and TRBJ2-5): DAMVIQNPRYQVTQFGKPVTLSCSQTLNHNVMYWYQQKSSQAPKLLFHYYDKDFNNEADTPDNFQSRRPNTSFCFLDIRSPGLGDTAMYLCATSTLAEETQYFGPGTRLLVL.

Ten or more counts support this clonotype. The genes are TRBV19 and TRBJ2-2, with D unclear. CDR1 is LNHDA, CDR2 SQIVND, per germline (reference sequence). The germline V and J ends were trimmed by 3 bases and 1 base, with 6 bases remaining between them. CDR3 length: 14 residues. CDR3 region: CASSIVGNTGELFF. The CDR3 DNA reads TGTGCCAGTAGTATCGTTGGGAACACCGGGGAGCTGTTTTTT. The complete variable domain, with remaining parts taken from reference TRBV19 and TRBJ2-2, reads DGGITQSPKYLFRKEGQNVTLSCEQNLNHDAMYWYRQDPGQGLRLIYYSQIVNDFQKGDIAEGYSVSREKKESFPLTVTSAQKNPTAFYLCASSIVGNTGELFFGEGSRLTVL.

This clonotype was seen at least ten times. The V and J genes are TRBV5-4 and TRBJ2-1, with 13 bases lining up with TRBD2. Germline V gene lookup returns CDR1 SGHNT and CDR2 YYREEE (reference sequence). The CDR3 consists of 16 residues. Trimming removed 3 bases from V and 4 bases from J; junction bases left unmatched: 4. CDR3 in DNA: TGTGCCAGCAGCTGGAAACTAGCGGGGGGGTACAATGAGCAGTTCTTC. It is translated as CASSWKLAGGYNEQFF.

The CDR3 nucleotides read TGTGCCAGCAGCTTAGGCCTCTACGAGCCCCAGCATTTT. This sequence encodes CASSLGLYEPQHF. The rearrangement links TRBV7-9 to TRBJ1-5; no reliable D call. The germline gives CDR1 SEHNR, CDR2 FQNEAQ (reference sequence). This CDR3 has 13 residues. The V end was cut by 1 base, the J end by 8 bases, with 9 bases between.